The entry that follows covers one T cell receptor (beta chain) sequence. The data were taken from a study of T-cell reconstitution after alpha-beta-depleted transplantation in children. Unique molecular identifiers were incorporated during preparation of the TCRbeta library. Via MiXCR, TCRdb re-called the PCR reads, giving one row per CDR3 protein. This table holds 330,000 or so distinct CDR3 sequences, around 10% found once. Trimming left V 1 base short and J 4 bases short, with 13 bases between. CDR1 and CDR2 (germline): KGHSH, LQKENI. This CDR3 is built from 15 residues. This TCR derives from a human donor who donated a stem cell graft to a child with acute lymphoblastic leukemia. The input for sequencing was PBMCs from the stem cell graft donor, taken from the stem cell graft. The chain joins TRBV18 to TRBJ2-5; TRBD1 or TRBD2 may be the D gene (5 bases each). As DNA, the CDR3 is TGTGCCAGCTCACCACAACCTGGGGGTCGAGAGACCCAGTACTTC. It codes for CASSPQPGGRETQYF.